Here is one TCR beta chain with its context. What it recognizes is unknown. This entry is derived from a study of long-term antiretroviral therapy in people with HIV. Study-wide results and limits: In samples taken after ART, diversity increased but remained below transplant donor control levels. HIV repertoires showed narrower CDR3 length ranges than controls.

At survey level, the immunoSEQ assay was run in its v3.0 version. Using immunoSEQ multiplex PCR, the repertoire was profiled, and TCRdb retains in-frame clones only, with some absent. This sample has about 43,000 clones, with about 89% found just once. Every single participant having HIV got treatment inside the United States. Sequencing used unsorted PBMCs, obtained 0.1 years before starting antiretroviral therapy. The TCR sequence derives from a woman between 50 and 59 years old with HIV.

This CDR3 is CASGEGDEQFF. For the CDR3, the DNA is TGTGCCAGCGGGGAGGGCGATGAGCAGTTCTTC. V and J are TRBV10-3 and TRBJ2-1; 7 bases fit TRBD2. The V and J ends lost 10 bases and 8 bases, in that order; junction bases with no gene match: 5. Germline lookup yields CDR1 ENHRY and CDR2 SYGVKD. The CDR3 is 11 residues long.